The rows below give T cell receptor beta chains drawn from one sample of a study of blood T cell repertoires in COVID-19. Repertoires were generated with immunoSEQ multiplex PCR, while TCRdb's copy carries only in-frame clones and drops some. The sample has 150,000 to 200,000 clones, about four fifths seen once. Sample: peripheral blood. All receptors derive from a man between 60 and 75 years old with active or convalescent COVID-19. The CDR3 runs from the conserved cysteine through the conserved F or W. A D gene is named only where the DNA matches it firmly. The size entry is marked missing in some rows and otherwise reads once, few, many or a size class.

D gene: TRBD1
clone size: -
V gene: TRBV6-5
J gene: TRBJ1-2
CDR3 DNA: TGTGCCAGCAGTTTACAGACAGGGGACACCTATGGCTACACCTTC
CDR3 protein: CASSLQTGDTYGYTF

D gene: -
clone size: -
V gene: TRBV6-5
J gene: TRBJ1-1
CDR3 DNA: TGTGCCACCCGGAGGAAATCGAACACTGAAGCTTTCTTT
CDR3 protein: CATRRKSNTEAFF

D gene: TRBD2
clone size: -
V gene: TRBV5-4
J gene: TRBJ2-3
CDR3 DNA: TGTGCCAGCAGCTATAGGCTAGCGGGCCGCACAGATACGCAGTATTTT
CDR3 protein: CASSYRLAGRTDTQYF

D gene: -
clone size: -
V gene: TRBV5-4
J gene: TRBJ1-4
CDR3 DNA: TGTGCCAGCAGCCGAGGAGGAGGGCAACCAACTAATGAAAAACTGTTTTTT
CDR3 protein: CASSRGGGQPTNEKLFF

D gene: TRBD2
clone size: -
V gene: TRBV10-1
J gene: TRBJ2-1
CDR3 DNA: TGCGCCAGCAGTCTAGCGGGGTCCGACAATGAGCAGTTCTTC
CDR3 protein: CASSLAGSDNEQFF

D gene: TRBD1
clone size: -
V gene: TRBV18
J gene: TRBJ2-4
CDR3 DNA: TGTGCCAGCTCACTGCTAAAGGGGGCGGGAAACATTCAGTACTTC
CDR3 protein: CASSLLKGAGNIQYF

D gene: -
clone size: -
V gene: TRBV10-3
J gene: TRBJ1-6
CDR3 DNA: TGTGCCATCAGTGAGTCGTACGCAGATTCACCCCTCCACTTT
CDR3 protein: CAISESYADSPLHF

D gene: TRBD2
clone size: -
V gene: TRBV19
J gene: TRBJ2-5
CDR3 DNA: TGTGCCAGTAGTATCCTAGCGGGGGGTCTAGAGACCCAGTACTTC
CDR3 protein: CASSILAGGLETQYF

D gene: TRBD1
clone size: -
V gene: TRBV19
J gene: TRBJ2-1
CDR3 DNA: TGTGCCAGTAGTATTGTCCCCGGGACAGGGGGGGAGAATGAGCAGTTCTTC
CDR3 protein: CASSIVPGTGGENEQFF

D gene: -
clone size: -
V gene: TRBV5-1
J gene: TRBJ1-2
CDR3 DNA: TGCGCCAGCAGCTTGGCCCTAGGCTATGGCTACACCTTC
CDR3 protein: CASSLALGYGYTF

D gene: TRBD1
clone size: -
V gene: TRBV6-5
J gene: TRBJ2-3
CDR3 DNA: TGTGCCAGCAGTCGACAGGGTTCCACAGATACGCAGTATTTT
CDR3 protein: CASSRQGSTDTQYF

D gene: TRBD2
clone size: -
V gene: TRBV20-1
J gene: TRBJ2-5
CDR3 DNA: TGCAGTGCTAGTGGGGTGGCGGGAGGGGAGACCCAGTACTTC
CDR3 protein: CSASGVAGGETQYF

D gene: -
clone size: -
V gene: TRBV7-8
J gene: TRBJ1-6
CDR3 DNA: TGTGCCAGCAGCTTAGCGCCCGAGGATTCACCCCTCCACTTT
CDR3 protein: CASSLAPEDSPLHF

D gene: TRBD2
clone size: -
V gene: TRBV3-1/TRBV3-2
J gene: TRBJ2-5
CDR3 DNA: TGTGCCAGCAGCCAAGGGGGACTAGAAGAGACCCAGTACTTC
CDR3 protein: CASSQGGLEETQYF

D gene: -
clone size: -
V gene: TRBV19
J gene: TRBJ2-3
CDR3 DNA: TGTGCCAGTAGTATAGGTGCTCGGGGGAGTCTAGCAGATACGCAGTATTTT
CDR3 protein: CASSIGARGSLADTQYF

D gene: TRBD1
clone size: -
V gene: TRBV6-2/TRBV6-3
J gene: TRBJ1-3
CDR3 DNA: TGTGCCAGCAGTTGGGACAGGAGTACTGGAAACACCATATATTTT
CDR3 protein: CASSWDRSTGNTIYF

D gene: -
clone size: -
V gene: TRBV28
J gene: TRBJ2-7
CDR3 DNA: TGTGCCAGCAGCCCGCCACCTGGGGCTAGCGCGACCTACGAGCAGTACTTC
CDR3 protein: CASSPPPGASATYEQYF

D gene: TRBD1
clone size: -
V gene: TRBV27
J gene: TRBJ1-4
CDR3 DNA: TGTGCCAGCACCACACAGGGGGCCCATGAAAAACTGTTTTTT
CDR3 protein: CASTTQGAHEKLFF

D gene: TRBD1
clone size: -
V gene: TRBV29-1
J gene: TRBJ1-1
CDR3 DNA: TGCAGCGCAGACAGGGGGAACACTGAAGCTTTCTTT
CDR3 protein: CSADRGNTEAFF

D gene: TRBD1
clone size: -
V gene: TRBV6-5
J gene: TRBJ1-2
CDR3 DNA: TGTGCCACAAATCCAGGGGGCGTCTATGGCTACACCTTC
CDR3 protein: CATNPGGVYGYTF

D gene: -
clone size: -
V gene: TRBV3-1/TRBV3-2
J gene: TRBJ1-2
CDR3 DNA: TGTGCCAGCAGCCACGGGGTCGCCAGCACCTATGGCTACACCTTC
CDR3 protein: CASSHGVASTYGYTF

D gene: TRBD2
clone size: many
V gene: TRBV19
J gene: TRBJ2-3
CDR3 DNA: TGTGCCAGTGGACCAGGACTAGCGGGAGCTGATACGCAGTATTTT
CDR3 protein: CASGPGLAGADTQYF

D gene: -
clone size: once
V gene: TRBV6-5
J gene: TRBJ2-3
CDR3 DNA: TGTGCCAGCAGCCGGGACACATCCACAGATACGCAGTATTTT
CDR3 protein: CASSRDTSTDTQYF

D gene: -
clone size: -
V gene: TRBV19
J gene: TRBJ2-1
CDR3 DNA: TGTGCCAGCGACACGGGGGGCCCAACCTACAATGAGCAGTTCTTC
CDR3 protein: CASDTGGPTYNEQFF

D gene: TRBD1
clone size: -
V gene: TRBV20-1
J gene: TRBJ2-7
CDR3 DNA: TGCAGTGCCAGTAGGGACAGGGACGTCTACGAGCAGTACTTC
CDR3 protein: CSASRDRDVYEQYF

D gene: TRBD2
clone size: -
V gene: TRBV7-2
J gene: TRBJ2-7
CDR3 DNA: TGTGCCAGCAGCTTACCAGCGGGAGGGCAGAACTACGAGCAGTACTTC
CDR3 protein: CASSLPAGGQNYEQYF

D gene: TRBD1
clone size: -
V gene: TRBV7-9
J gene: TRBJ2-7
CDR3 DNA: TGTGCCAGCAGCTTAGGTTTCGGGCAGGGGGCGGAGGAGCAGTACTTC
CDR3 protein: CASSLGFGQGAEEQYF

D gene: -
clone size: -
V gene: TRBV6-5
J gene: TRBJ1-1
CDR3 DNA: TGTGCCAGCAGTTTGACTGGGAACACTGAAGCTTTCTTT
CDR3 protein: CASSLTGNTEAFF

D gene: TRBD2
clone size: -
V gene: TRBV28
J gene: TRBJ2-2
CDR3 DNA: TGTGCCAGCTATAGCGGGACGAACACCGGGGAGCTGTTTTTT
CDR3 protein: CASYSGTNTGELFF

D gene: -
clone size: -
V gene: TRBV5-6
J gene: TRBJ2-3
CDR3 DNA: TGTGCCAGCAGCTTGGCCGGTCCAGATACGCAGTATTTT
CDR3 protein: CASSLAGPDTQYF

D gene: -
clone size: -
V gene: TRBV5-4
J gene: TRBJ2-7
CDR3 DNA: TGTGCCAGCAGCTTGGGATCCGGGACAAATTACGAGCAGTACTTC
CDR3 protein: CASSLGSGTNYEQYF

D gene: TRBD1
clone size: -
V gene: TRBV4-1
J gene: TRBJ1-2
CDR3 DNA: TGCGCCAGCAGCCAAGCTACAGGGGGCTATGGCTACACCTTC
CDR3 protein: CASSQATGGYGYTF

D gene: -
clone size: few
V gene: TRBV21-1
J gene: TRBJ2-7
CDR3 DNA: TGTGCCAGCAGCAAAGCCCCCGGGAGGAAGGACGAGCAGTACTTC
CDR3 protein: CASSKAPGRKDEQYF

D gene: -
clone size: few
V gene: TRBV6-5
J gene: TRBJ2-1
CDR3 DNA: TGTGCCAGCACGAGGGGGTCCTACAATGAGCAGTTCTTC
CDR3 protein: CASTRGSYNEQFF

D gene: -
clone size: -
V gene: TRBV3-1/TRBV3-2
J gene: TRBJ1-2
CDR3 DNA: TGTGCCAGCAGCCAAGGGCGGCCTTCAGGCTACACCTTC
CDR3 protein: CASSQGRPSGYTF

D gene: -
clone size: few
V gene: TRBV6-1
J gene: TRBJ1-4
CDR3 DNA: TGTGCCAGCAGTGAAGCCGGGTTAACTAATGAAAAACTGTTTTTT
CDR3 protein: CASSEAGLTNEKLFF

D gene: -
clone size: -
V gene: TRBV6-5
J gene: TRBJ1-4
CDR3 DNA: TGTGCCAGCAGGGGGCCTAATGAAAAACTGTTTTTT
CDR3 protein: CASRGPNEKLFF